These 23 T cell receptor beta chains were sequenced from one sample in a study of tumor-infiltrating lymphocytes in primary liver carcinoma. Priming with a constant-region primer yielded TCR beta cDNA from around 0.45 ug total RNA. Investigators got TCR beta libraries out of three nested multiplex PCR rounds, done with slightly modified ARM-PCR. The first two PCR rounds used TRBV1-TRBV30 primers with a Cbeta primer, approximately 10 cycles each. One entry per CDR3 protein, called by TCRdb with MiXCR from the multiplex PCR reads. In the table there are 310,000 or so distinct CDR3 sequences, around three fifths of which are singletons. Germline DNA was also extracted, while the blood RNA originated from unsorted whole blood. The sequenced sample consisted of peripheral blood. These receptors came from a woman under 40 with primary liver carcinoma and hepatitis B virus infection.

About this clonotype itself: A much bigger clone sits one base away, suggesting this may be a read error. This chain connects TRBV6-1 to TRBJ2-7; D unresolved. Per germline, CDR1 MNHNS and CDR2 SASEGT. V was trimmed by 1 base and J by 9 bases, leaving 4 bases between them. This CDR3 is 10 amino acids long. This CDR3 reads CASSEGAQYF. CDR3 DNA: TGTGCCAGCAGTGAAGGGGCGCAGTACTTC.

For this clonotype: An end of the junction does not agree with germline; a read error may underlie this. The chain joins TRBV4-1 to TRBJ2-4; 8 positions match TRBD2. From germline, CDR1 is MGHRA and CDR2 YSYEKL. The CDR3 totals 19 residues. DNA of the CDR3: TGCGCCAGCAGCCAAGATCACTCTCCGGGAGGGGTGGCCAATAACATTCAGTACTTC. This encodes CASSQDHSPGGVANNIQYF.

As concerns this clonotype: A much larger clone sits a single nucleotide away, making a read error possible. The V and J genes are TRBV6-2 or TRBV6-3 and TRBJ2-2, with a tentative D call TRBD2 (5 bases). Trimming took off 5 bases at V and 5 bases at J, with 15 bases between the two ends. The V gene's germline CDR1 is MNHEY and CDR2 SVGEGT. The CDR3 has 15 residues. The CDR3 DNA follows: TGTGCCAGCAGTCCTTTACGGGAACTGACCGGGGAGCTGTTTTTT. This gives the protein CASSPLRELTGELFF.

With regard to this clonotype: A much larger clone is a single base away; this may be a read error. The chain joins TRBV5-5 to TRBJ2-1, with TRBD1 identical over 8 bases. Unmatched junction bases numbered 2, after V lost 5 bases and J lost 1 base. This CDR3 is built from 14 residues. Per germline, CDR1 SGHKS and CDR2 YYEKEE (reference sequence). The CDR3 is CASRRQGSYNEQFF. Here the CDR3 DNA reads TGTGCCAGCAGGCGACAGGGGTCCTACAATGAGCAGTTCTTC.

A note on this clonotype: The final CDR3 position lacks the conserved phenylalanine or tryptophan, pointing to a likely read error. This chain uses TRBV12-3 or TRBV12-4 with TRBJ2-7, with D tentatively TRBD1 or TRBD2 (5 bases each). The CDR3 runs 12 residues. The CDR3 DNA is TGTACCAGCCGGGGCGAGTCCTACGAGCAGTACCTC. This codes for CTSRGESYEQYL.

This clonotype turned up a few times. V is TRBV28 and J is TRBJ1-5; TRBD1 is a possible D gene (5 bases). V gave up 8 bases and J gave up 7 bases, with 12 bases separating them. In germline, CDR1 is MDHEN, CDR2 SYDVKM. The CDR3 is made up of 12 amino acids. Written as DNA, the CDR3 is TGTGCCAGCGAAGGGGTAGGCCAGCCCCAGCATTTT. Amino acids: CASEGVGQPQHF.

This chain links TRBV30 with TRBJ2-4; weak D call: TRBD2 (5 bases). This CDR3 spans 14 amino acids. The germline gives CDR1 GTSNPN, CDR2 SVGIG (reference sequence). Deletions cut 2 bases from V and 0 bases from J, with 8 bases between. CDR3 nucleotides: TGTGCCTGGAGTTACGGGAAAGCCAAAAACATTCAGTACTTC. It specifies CAWSYGKAKNIQYF.

Of note for this clonotype: One end of the junction fails to match germline, which may point to a read error. This rearrangement joins TRBV4-2 to TRBJ2-4, with D unclear. The CDR3 consists of 14 residues. Germline V gene sequence: CDR1 LGHNA, CDR2 YNFKEQ. DNA of the CDR3: TGTGCCAGCAACCAAGAAGTGGGGAAAAACATTCGGTACTTC. It codes for CASNQEVGKNIRYF.

This clonotype showed up just a few times. The chain combines TRBV5-6 with TRBJ2-7, with D tentatively TRBD1 (5 bases). The germline V gene encodes CDR1 SGHDT and CDR2 YYEEEE. The CDR3 is 12 residues long. Trimming took 3 bases from V and 2 from J, leaving 6 bases between them. CDR3 amino acids: CASSWGPYEQYF. For the CDR3, the DNA is TGTGCCAGCAGCTGGGGCCCCTACGAGCAGTACTTC.

Concerning this clonotype itself: This could be a read error, since a much larger clone is one nucleotide away. The rearrangement uses TRBV4-1 and TRBJ1-2; D is possibly TRBD1 (5 bases). Germline CDR1 is MGHRA and CDR2 is YSYEKL. Trimming stripped 5 bases from V and 3 bases from J, with 13 bases between. This CDR3 is built from 14 residues. The CDR3 region has the DNA TGCGCCAGCAGCTCCCTTGACAGCTACTATGGCTACACCTTC. Translation gives CASSSLDSYYGYTF.

Regarding this clonotype: A much more abundant neighbour one base away suggests this may be a read error. The chain is built from TRBV4-3 and TRBJ2-1, with no clear D. The V and J ends lost 0 bases and 9 bases respectively, with 12 bases between them. The length of the CDR3 is 14 residues. Germline loops: CDR1 LGHNA, CDR2 YSLEER. The CDR3 is CASSQEYQHGEQFF. CDR3 DNA sequence: TGCGCCAGCAGCCAAGAATATCAACATGGTGAGCAGTTCTTC.

Regarding this clonotype: This may be a read error: a much more frequent sequence differs by one nucleotide. This rearrangement joins TRBV6-2 or TRBV6-3 to TRBJ1-1; D ambiguous. CDR3 size: 14 residues. Trimming pared 4 bases from V and 6 bases from J, leaving 15 bases between. In germline, CDR1 is MNHEY, CDR2 SVGEGT. The CDR3 here is CASSSAAKNAEAFF. The CDR3 coding sequence is TGTGCCAGCAGTTCCGCAGCTAAAAACGCTGAAGCTTTCTTT.

Concerning this clonotype itself: One junction end disagrees with the germline gene, perhaps due to a read error. V and J are TRBV29-1 and TRBJ2-1; 9 bases fit TRBD1. This CDR3 comprises 19 residues. Germline assignment: CDR1 SQVTM and CDR2 ANQGSEA. In DNA form, the CDR3 reads TGCAGCATTGAAGATTGGAGACAGGGGGTGGGGGTACGGTACAATGAGCAGTTCTTC. It is translated as CSIEDWRQGVGVRYNEQFF.

This rearrangement joins TRBV6-5 to TRBJ2-3, with D perhaps assigned TRBD1 or TRBD2 (5 bases each). This CDR3 comprises 18 residues. Trimming took off 2 bases at V and 0 bases at J, with 18 bases between the two ends. Germline loops: CDR1 MNHEY, CDR2 SVGAGI. CDR3 amino acids: CASSYGSLGTSSTDTQYF. CDR3 coding DNA: TGTGCCAGCAGTTACGGCTCTCTAGGGACGTCCAGCACAGATACGCAGTATTTT.

As for this clonotype: Mismatch with germline at one junction end may stem from a read error. The genes are TRBV29-1 and TRBJ1-2; D is unresolved. The CDR3 contains 11 residues. The germline V gene has CDR1 SQVTM and CDR2 ANQGSEA. CDR3 in DNA: TGTAGCGTTTCATCCGCCTTCGGCCACACCTTC. As protein: CSVSSAFGHTF.

In its sample, this clonotype was seen a few times. The final CDR3 position lacks the conserved phenylalanine or tryptophan, pointing to a likely read error. This chain connects TRBV29-1 to TRBJ2-1; 9 bases map to TRBD2. The CDR3 is 13 amino acids. CDR1 and CDR2 from the germline V gene are SQVTM and ANQGSEA. CDR3 protein: CSVSSGMYNEQFL. The CDR3 DNA reads as TGTAGCGTTTCTAGCGGGATGTACAATGAGCAGTTCTTA.

The sample holds many counts of this clonotype. The genes are TRBV11-2 and TRBJ2-3; D is unresolved. The germline gives CDR1 SGHAT, CDR2 FQNNGV. This CDR3 spans 16 amino acids. V was clipped by 8 bases and J by 0 bases, with 18 bases between them. The CDR3 here is CASSGLEQPSTDTQYF. The CDR3 bases are TGTGCCAGCTCCGGCCTGGAGCAGCCTAGCACAGATACGCAGTATTTT.

Of note for this clonotype: This may be a read error, as it is one base from a much larger clone. The V gene is TRBV12-3 or TRBV12-4, the J gene TRBJ1-1; D is unresolved. CDR3 size: 15 residues. V was cut by 1 base and J by 0 bases, with 9 bases left in between. The CDR3: CASSLGWTVNTEAFF. DNA for the CDR3: TGTGCCAGCAGTTTAGGGTGGACGGTGAACACTGAAGCTTTCTTT.

The CDR3 sequence is CASSFPPPAETQYF. In DNA form, the CDR3 reads TGTGCCAGCAGCTTTCCCCCCCCAGCGGAGACCCAGTACTTC. The chain links TRBV7-9 to TRBJ2-5; D not resolved. There are 14 residues in the CDR3. Deletions cut 3 bases from V and 5 bases from J, with 13 bases between. Germline loops: CDR1 SEHNR, CDR2 FQNEAQ (reference sequence).

This clonotype came up many times. V is TRBV29-1 and J is TRBJ1-4; no reliable D call. The CDR3 covers 15 residues. V was trimmed by 2 bases and J by 0 bases, leaving 10 bases between them. Germline CDR1 reads SQVTM; CDR2 reads ANQGSEA. The CDR3 DNA reads as TGCAGCGTTGAATTCCCCGGGGCAACTAATGAAAAACTGTTTTTT. Its translation is CSVEFPGATNEKLFF.

This sequence joins TRBV6-2 or TRBV6-3 and TRBJ2-3; maybe TRBD2 (6 bases). The V gene's germline CDR1 is MNHEY and CDR2 SVGEGT. V lost 4 bases and J 2 bases, leaving 22 bases between the germline ends. The CDR3 covers 18 residues. The CDR3 here is CASSFPRGGIHYTDTQYF. The CDR3 DNA sequence: TGTGCCAGCAGTTTCCCCCGGGGAGGCATACACTACACAGATACGCAGTATTTT.

The table lists this clonotype with a count of one. It may be a read error: a sequence one base away is much more abundant. The rearrangement joins TRBV10-3 to TRBJ2-2; the match to TRBD2 covers 7 bases. This CDR3 has 15 amino acids. In germline, CDR1 is ENHRY, CDR2 SYGVKD. This CDR3 reads CAIRFGSGVTGELLF. For the CDR3, the DNA is TGTGCCATCCGTTTTGGGAGCGGGGTCACCGGGGAGCTGCTTTTT.

This rearrangement joins TRBV6-2 or TRBV6-3 to TRBJ2-7, with 9 bases identical to TRBD1. The CDR3 covers 16 residues. The germline V gene has CDR1 MNHEY and CDR2 SVGEGT. The trim removed 7 bases at V and 5 bases at J, leaving 15 bases unmatched. In nucleotides, the CDR3 is TGTGCCAGCAATCTGGACCCGGGACAGGGAAACGACGAGCAGTACTTC. Its translation: CASNLDPGQGNDEQYF.